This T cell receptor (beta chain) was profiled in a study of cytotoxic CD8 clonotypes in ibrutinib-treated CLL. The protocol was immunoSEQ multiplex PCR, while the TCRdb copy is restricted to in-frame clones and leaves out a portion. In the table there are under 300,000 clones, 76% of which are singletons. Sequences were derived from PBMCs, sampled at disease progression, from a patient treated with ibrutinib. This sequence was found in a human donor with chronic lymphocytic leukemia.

The CDR3 spells CASSPKSGTNTEAFF. CDR3 DNA: TGTGCCAGCTCACCTAAAAGTGGGACTAACACTGAAGCTTTCTTT. The V and J genes are TRBV18 and TRBJ1-1; perhaps TRBD1 as D (5 bases). This CDR3 contains 15 residues. Trimming left V 3 bases short and J 2 bases short, with 13 bases between. The V gene's germline CDR1 is KGHSH and CDR2 LQKENI.